This TCR beta chain stems from a study of cytomegalovirus exposure and HLA in healthy donors. Study-level information: Within the Caucasian-associated ancestry cluster were under 85% of the roughly 380 genotyped donors.

The CDR3 spans 14 residues. The V and J ends lost 3 bases and 2 bases, in that order; junction bases with no gene match: 4. From germline, CDR1 is LNHDA and CDR2 SQIVND (reference sequence). The PCR ran on 60 Vbeta and 13 Jbeta primers. Assay: immunoSEQ multiplex PCR; the TCRdb copy retains only in-frame clones and omits some. Of over 110,000 clones listed, around three quarters are singletons. A word on this clone: Its antigen is unidentified.

The study's findings and limits: Researchers reported from a later analysis that most CMV-associated TCR beta chains appeared HLA-restricted. Earlier findings revealed that most TCR beta V segments proved productive either about 90% or about 30% of the time.

J is TRBJ2-7 and V is TRBV19; 7 nucleotides agree with TRBD1. Sequenced input: PBMCs. This clonotype originated in a middle-aged woman in good health and CMV-seropositive. CDR3 amino acids: CASSIGTAPYEQYF. The CDR3 nucleotides are TGTGCCAGTAGTATCGGGACAGCTCCCTACGAGCAGTACTTC.